What follows are 10 T cell receptor beta chains derived from one specimen sequenced in a study of blood T cell repertoires in COVID-19. Only in-frame clones appear in the TCRdb table, and some are missing; sequencing was by immunoSEQ multiplex PCR. The sample has roughly 500,000 clones, 80% to 90% seen once. Sequencing was carried out using peripheral blood. The receptors come from a young man with COVID-19, enrolled during active disease.

V and J are TRBV21-1 and TRBJ2-7; the table gives TRBD2 as D, unverified against the DNA. TRBV21-1 is marked as a pseudogene. CDR3 size: 15 residues. As DNA, the CDR3 is TGTGCCAGCAGCAAACTTGGGGGGATAAGGAACGAGCAGTACTTC. It yields the protein CASSKLGGIRNEQYF.

V usage is TRBV9 and J usage is TRBJ2-1, with a weak D call TRBD1 (5 bases). The CDR3 runs 14 residues. Germline V gene data show CDR1 as SGDLS and CDR2 as YYNGEE. V was shortened by 0 bases and J by 2 bases, with 6 bases between the two germline ends. The CDR3 region has the DNA TGTGCCAGCAGCGTAGGACAGCCCTACAATGAGCAGTTCTTC. As protein: CASSVGQPYNEQFF.

Only one count was recorded for this clone. The J gene is TRBJ2-3, the V gene TRBV5-1; maybe TRBD1 (6 bases). Germline loops: CDR1 SGHRS, CDR2 YFSETQ. The CDR3 has 13 residues. V lost 5 bases, J lost 1 base, and 8 bases lay in between. The chain's CDR3 is CASRAGGTDTQYF. The CDR3 nucleotides read TGCGCCAGCAGGGCAGGGGGCACAGATACGCAGTATTTT.

CDR3 sequence: CASSFGTGKEKLFF. The CDR3 DNA reads as TGTGCCAGCAGCTTCGGGACAGGGAAAGAAAAACTGTTTTTT. This chain uses TRBV7-2 with TRBJ1-4; 9 bases match TRBD1. This CDR3 contains 14 residues. J lost 8 bases, V lost 3 bases, and 4 bases had no gene match. Germline V gene lookup returns CDR1 SGHTA and CDR2 FQGNSA.

This chain links TRBV5-1 with TRBJ2-7; maybe TRBD1 (5 bases). The CDR3 spans 14 residues. V dropped 1 base and J dropped 2 bases, with 10 bases sitting between them. Per the germline V gene, CDR1 is SGHRS and CDR2 is YFSETQ. The CDR3 reads CASSLTTETYEQYF. As DNA, the CDR3 is TGCGCCAGCAGCTTGACGACAGAAACCTACGAGCAGTACTTC.

The J gene is TRBJ2-5, the V gene TRBV5-4; the match to TRBD2 covers 9 bases. The CDR3 consists of 16 residues. The germline CDR1 and CDR2 sequences are SGHNT and YYREEE (reference sequence). After removal of 4 bases from V and 2 bases from J, the junction contained 9 bases not matched to a gene. CDR3: CASSSGGRERQETQYF. CDR3 DNA: TGTGCCAGCAGCAGCGGGGGGCGGGAGCGGCAAGAGACCCAGTACTTC.

V gene TRBV11-2 combines with J gene TRBJ1-2; possible D gene TRBD1, 5 bases. The ends were cut back, 0 bases at V and 3 bases at J, with 11 bases in the middle. Germline CDR1 is SGHAT and CDR2 is FQNNGV. The CDR3 is 15 amino acids. CDR3 sequence reads: CASSLDSRVDYGYTF. The CDR3 nucleotides read TGTGCCAGCAGCTTAGATAGCAGGGTAGACTATGGCTACACCTTC.

This clone was picked up one time. CDR3 protein: CATLRGTNEKLFF. As DNA, the CDR3 is TGTGCCACCCTAAGGGGTACTAATGAAAAACTGTTTTTT. V usage is TRBV2 and J usage is TRBJ1-4; TRBD1 might be the D (5 bases). Looked up from germline, CDR1 is SNHLY and CDR2 is FYNNEI. V was cut by 10 bases and J by 2 bases, with 11 bases left in between. The CDR3 runs 13 residues.

The J gene is TRBJ1-6, the V gene TRBV6-1; D is undetermined. Germline lookup yields CDR1 MNHNS and CDR2 SASEGT. There are 17 residues in the CDR3. V was shortened by 0 bases and J by 0 bases, with 9 bases between the two germline ends. In DNA form, the CDR3 reads TGTGCCAGCAGTGAAGCCGGCGGGAGCTCCTATAATTCACCCCTCCACTTT. It encodes CASSEAGGSSYNSPLHF.

This chain connects TRBV18 to TRBJ2-1, with TRBD2 identical over 10 bases. From germline, CDR1 is KGHSH and CDR2 LQKENI. The CDR3 length is 17 residues. The V segment lost 0 bases and the J segment 9 bases; nucleotides outside the gene matches: 11. CDR3 DNA sequence: TGTGCCAGCTCACCACCGACGGGAGCGGGAGGGCCTAGTGAGCAGTTCTTC. Its translation: CASSPPTGAGGPSEQFF.